This TCR beta chain was sequenced for a study of blood T cell repertoires in COVID-19 (dated by TCRdb to 2020 to 2021). Background on the whole study: Collaborator samples came from the United States, Italy and Spain and covered acute and convalescent phases of COVID-19. The prospective study material was composed of cDNA or gDNA derived from T cells, B-cell-depleted T cells, or PBMCs. Subjects who had been exposed to COVID-19, were actively infected with it, or had recovered from it provided the deeply sampled blood TCRbeta repertoires that made up the dataset. Nearly every sample came with metadata listing a de-identified subject ID, COVID-19 status, age in years and sex. The repertoires were released in a freely available public database meant as a resource for research on the immune response to SARS-CoV-2. Samples came from the ongoing ImmuneRACE study (first 160 participants) plus 1,254 subjects from 6 global collaborators. HLA class I and class II types, where available, came from metadata supplied by the sample provider rather than from assay-based typing.

Each collaborating institution followed its own protocols to collect whole blood in K2EDTA tubes. For TCRbeta analysis, collaborator samples were shipped as frozen whole blood, as isolated PBMCs, or as DNA extracted from either sample type. Remarks on this clone: Its recognized antigen is unknown. No base quality values were provided; no much bigger clone lies one nucleotide off.

The immunoSEQ Assay, a bias-controlled multiplex PCR, was used to amplify TCRbeta CDR3 regions from genomic DNA. As for the authors' bioinformatics: Nucleated cell counts per sample were estimated from amplification of reference gene primers within the assay. To quantify the absolute abundance of each unique TCRbeta CDR3 rearrangement, sequence reads were collapsed and filtered. For each sample, productive Simpson clonality was calculated as the square root of Simpson's diversity index across productive rearrangements. Drawn from immuneACCESS, this table holds only the in-frame rearrangements with V and J called that TCRdb kept. Clones are partly lost; checked studies trace under half to an unresolved V gene and leave the rest unexplained. Clonal size and the V and J genes are those of that table, whereas D and trimming came from the DNA. The sample contains tens of thousands of clones, over 75% of them found a single time. The ten largest clones capture approximately 12% of the sample.

For this chain, trimming is 6 bases at the V end and 5 bases at the J end, and the number of junction bases without a gene match is 8. The germline V gene sets CDR1 to WSHSY and CDR2 to SAAADI. Taken from cysteine to phenylalanine, the CDR3 has 14 residues. Only the CDR3 portion is preserved as DNA: 42 bases, with reading frame beginning at the first base. Points the paper makes about the study in general: How much clinical and demographic metadata was included differed by source and by participant, and the metadata was provided uncurated.

The receptor was derived from a human donor in a cohort sampled during active COVID-19. The donor label of this sample is uncertain. Recombination linked TRBV10-2 to TRBJ1-1, with 8 bases aligning to TRBD1. Sequenced input: peripheral blood. The CDR3 reads as follows: CASSLNRGRTEAFF. The sequence in DNA is TGCGCCAGCAGCCTTAACAGGGGGAGGACTGAAGCTTTCTTT.